A selection of T cell receptor beta chains follows, all from one sample in a study of graft-versus-host responses after intestinal transplantation. Antigen specificity for these receptors is unknown. This table comes from immunoSEQ multiplex PCR, and its TCRdb copy is limited to in-frame clones, with some not included. This sample has more than 95,000 clones, with roughly 87% found just once. The sequencing here drew on unstimulated CD4+ T cells sorted from spleen or lymph node cells, taken before intestinal transplant. These receptors were obtained from a human donor who received an intestinal transplant. Both conserved end residues are part of each CDR3. Fields, in order: D gene, clone size, V gene, J gene, CDR3 DNA, CDR3 protein. D genes are given only for firm matches. Size is stated for part of the rows, as once, few or many counts, or as a class when the clone is expanded.

NA	NA	TRBV7-2	TRBJ1-5	TGTGCCAGCAGCTTCAGTTTCAATCAGCCCCAGCATTTT	CASSFSFNQPQHF
NA	NA	TRBV5-1	TRBJ2-3	TGCGCCAGCAACTACGAGGGGCGGGCAGATACGCAGTATTTT	CASNYEGRADTQYF
TRBD2	NA	TRBV5-1	TRBJ2-5	TGCGCCAGCAGCTTGACCACTAGCGGGAAAGAGACCCAGTACTTC	CASSLTTSGKETQYF
TRBD2	NA	TRBV7-9	TRBJ2-2	TGTGCCAGCAGCTCCCGGGGAGCGGGGTACACCGGGGAGCTGTTTTTT	CASSSRGAGYTGELFF
NA	NA	TRBV6-5	TRBJ2-7	TGTGCCAGCTCCCTAGTGCCCAGAAGGCCCTACGAGCAGTACTTC	CASSLVPRRPYEQYF
TRBD2	NA	TRBV5-1	TRBJ2-1	TGCGCCAGCAGCTTGGTGGGAGGGTATAATGAGCAGTTCTTC	CASSLVGGYNEQFF
TRBD2	NA	TRBV7-9	TRBJ2-1	TGTGCCAGCAGCTCTAGACTAGCGGGGTACAATGAGCAGTTCTTC	CASSSRLAGYNEQFF
NA	NA	TRBV7-9	TRBJ1-2	TGTGCCAGCAGCCTAGGGGTCAGATCGGGCTACACCTTC	CASSLGVRSGYTF
TRBD2	once	TRBV7-9	TRBJ2-3	TGTGCCAGCAGCTTAGGGCGGGGGTCGAACACAGATACGCAGTATTTT	CASSLGRGSNTDTQYF
TRBD1	NA	TRBV10-3	TRBJ2-7	TGTGCCATCAGTGATCCCGGGACAGGGAACGAGCAGTACTTC	CAISDPGTGNEQYF
NA	NA	TRBV28	TRBJ1-2	TGTGCCAGCCAGTCAGGGACCGGCCTTGGCTACACCTTC	CASQSGTGLGYTF
NA	NA	TRBV6-4	TRBJ1-2	TGTGCCAGCAGTGAGGGAACTAACTATGGCTACACCTTC	CASSEGTNYGYTF
NA	NA	TRBV7-9	TRBJ1-2	TGTGCCAGCACCCCAACCCTCTATGGCTACACCTTC	CASTPTLYGYTF
NA	NA	TRBV2	TRBJ2-4	TGTGCCAGCAGTTACCTCAGGGACATTCAGTACTTC	CASSYLRDIQYF
NA	NA	TRBV5-1	TRBJ2-2	TGCGCCAGCAGCTTGCTTCGGGGAACAAACACCGGGGAGCTGTTTTTT	CASSLLRGTNTGELFF
TRBD2	NA	TRBV27	TRBJ2-7	TGTGCCAGCAGTTTGAGCGGGACCGCACCCTACGAGCAGTACTTC	CASSLSGTAPYEQYF
TRBD1	NA	TRBV29-1	TRBJ2-3	TGCAGCGTCAAGGGACAGCTTAGCACAGATACGCAGTATTTT	CSVKGQLSTDTQYF
NA	NA	TRBV29-1	TRBJ1-1	TGCAGCGTTTCCCTGCTCGACATCGGGGTAGCTTTCTTT	CSVSLLDIGVAFF
NA	NA	TRBV5-1	TRBJ2-3	TGCGCCAGCAGCTTGGGATTGGACAGAAGCACAGATACGCAGTATTTT	CASSLGLDRSTDTQYF
TRBD2	NA	TRBV7-3	TRBJ2-3	TGTGCCAGCAGCTTTGGACTAGGCCCAGATACGCAGTATTTT	CASSFGLGPDTQYF
NA	NA	TRBV5-6	TRBJ2-3	TGTGCCAGCAGCTCCCCAGGGCCCCCCACAGATACGCAGTATTTT	CASSSPGPPTDTQYF
TRBD2	NA	TRBV6-5	TRBJ2-5	TGTGCCAGCAGGATCGGCCAGCGGGGGGGGGCGACCCAGTACTTC	CASRIGQRGGATQYF
NA	NA	TRBV5-6	TRBJ2-7	TGTGCCAGCAGCCGAAACTACGAGCAGTACTTC	CASSRNYEQYF
TRBD2	NA	TRBV6-5	TRBJ2-3	TGTGCCAGCAGTCTAGGGACTAGGGGGAATACGCAGTATTTT	CASSLGTRGNTQYF
TRBD1	NA	TRBV5-1	TRBJ1-1	TGCGCCAGCAGCTTGGCCAGGGGGGCGGGCACTGAAGCTTTCTTT	CASSLARGAGTEAFF
TRBD2	NA	TRBV30	TRBJ2-5	TGTGCCGGTCGAGGACTAGCGGTACAAGAGACCCAGTACTTC	CAGRGLAVQETQYF
NA	few	TRBV9	TRBJ2-5	TGTGCCAGCAGTGCGGAGACCCAGTACTTC	CASSAETQYF
TRBD1	NA	TRBV27	TRBJ2-2	TGTGCCAGCAGTGTCGGGACAGGGCGGACCGGGGAGCTGTTTTTT	CASSVGTGRTGELFF
NA	NA	TRBV5-1	TRBJ2-7	TGCGCCAGCAGAAGAGAGGGCTCCTACGAGCAGTACTTC	CASRREGSYEQYF
NA	NA	TRBV6-1	TRBJ2-7	TGTGCCAGCAGTGAAATGGCAGGGGGACTCTTCGAGCAGTACTTC	CASSEMAGGLFEQYF
TRBD1	NA	TRBV6-5	TRBJ1-5	TGTGCCAGCAGTTCCGGGACAGGCCGTCAGCCCCAGCATTTT	CASSSGTGRQPQHF
TRBD1	NA	TRBV10-3	TRBJ1-4	TGTGCCACCAGGACAGGGGCAGATGAAAAACTGTTTTTT	CATRTGADEKLFF
TRBD2	NA	TRBV5-1	TRBJ2-5	TGCGCCAGCAGCTCTACGGCGGGGGGGCCTCAGACCCAGTACTTC	CASSSTAGGPQTQYF
NA	NA	TRBV19	TRBJ2-3	TGTGCCAGGCGGCCGGGTCCTTCAACCCCTACCACAGATACGCAGTATTTT	CARRPGPSTPTTDTQYF
NA	NA	TRBV29-1	TRBJ2-5	TGCAGCTCCCAAAGAGAAGCTCCGGGGACCCAGTACTTC	CSSQREAPGTQYF